This T cell receptor (beta chain) derives from a study of cytomegalovirus exposure and HLA in healthy donors. Use of 60 Vbeta and 13 Jbeta primers characterized the PCR. TCRdb's copy holds only in-frame clones and misses some; the assay was immunoSEQ multiplex PCR. The sample consists of over 120,000 clones, roughly three quarters of them appearing once. Points on this clone: Its antigen is still unknown.

Overall study findings and caveats: Later analysis revealed greater clonal expansion in HLA-associated TCR beta chains than in equally common others.

Trimming pared 7 bases from V and 9 bases from J, leaving 19 bases between. Germline CDR1 is MNHEY and CDR2 is SVGAGI. CDR3 length: 13 residues. Sequenced sample: PBMCs. The chain uses TRBV6-5 and TRBJ2-7; possibly TRBD1 for D (6 bases). The clonotype was recovered from a female donor in good health and CMV-seronegative. The CDR3 DNA reads TGTGCCAGCACCGTCCCGGGACACAACGCGCAGTACTTC. Protein sequence: CASTVPGHNAQYF.